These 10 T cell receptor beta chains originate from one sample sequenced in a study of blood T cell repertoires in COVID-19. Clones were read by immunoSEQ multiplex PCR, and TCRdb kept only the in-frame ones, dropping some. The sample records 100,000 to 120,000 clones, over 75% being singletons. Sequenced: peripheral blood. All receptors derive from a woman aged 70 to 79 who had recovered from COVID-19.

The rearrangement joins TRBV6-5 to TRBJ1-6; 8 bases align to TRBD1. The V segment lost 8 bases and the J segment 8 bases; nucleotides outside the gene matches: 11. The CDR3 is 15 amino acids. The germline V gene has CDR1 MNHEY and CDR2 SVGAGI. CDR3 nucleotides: TGTGCCAGCCGGGGACAGGTCGGAATCCATTCACCCCTCCACTTT. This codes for CASRGQVGIHSPLHF.

CDR3 nucleotides: TGTGCCAGCAGCGCTCGGGATTTATCCTACGAGCAGTACTTC. Protein product: CASSARDLSYEQYF. The chain employs TRBV9 and TRBJ2-7, with D possibly matching TRBD2 (5 bases). The V gene's germline CDR1 is SGDLS and CDR2 YYNGEE. Deletions cut 3 bases from V and 1 base from J, with 11 bases between. The CDR3 has 14 amino acids.

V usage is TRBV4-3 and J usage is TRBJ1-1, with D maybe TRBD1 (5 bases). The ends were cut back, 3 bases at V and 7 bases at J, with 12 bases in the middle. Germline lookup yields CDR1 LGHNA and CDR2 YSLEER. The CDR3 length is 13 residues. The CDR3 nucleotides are TGCGCCAGCAGCCACTGGGGGGGAGGTGAAGCTTTCTTT. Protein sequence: CASSHWGGGEAFF.

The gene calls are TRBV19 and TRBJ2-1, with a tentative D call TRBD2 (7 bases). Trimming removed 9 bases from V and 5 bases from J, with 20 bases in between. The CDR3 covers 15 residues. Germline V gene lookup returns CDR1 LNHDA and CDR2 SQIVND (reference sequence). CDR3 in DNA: TGTGCCAGCACTCGCGGGGGCCCCCTCAACAATGAGCAGTTCTTC. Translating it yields CASTRGGPLNNEQFF.

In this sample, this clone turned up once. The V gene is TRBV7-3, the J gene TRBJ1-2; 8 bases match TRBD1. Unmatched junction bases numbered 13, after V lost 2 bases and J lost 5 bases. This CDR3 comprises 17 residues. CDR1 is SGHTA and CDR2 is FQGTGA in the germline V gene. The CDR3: CASSLGAPGQGLYGYTF. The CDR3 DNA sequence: TGTGCCAGCAGCTTAGGTGCACCAGGACAGGGTCTGTATGGCTACACCTTC.

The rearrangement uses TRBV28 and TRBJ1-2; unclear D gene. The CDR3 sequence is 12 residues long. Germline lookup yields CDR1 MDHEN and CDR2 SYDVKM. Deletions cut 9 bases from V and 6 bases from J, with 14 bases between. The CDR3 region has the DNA TGTGCCAGTCTCGGACTCCCAAATGGCTACACCTTC. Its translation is CASLGLPNGYTF.

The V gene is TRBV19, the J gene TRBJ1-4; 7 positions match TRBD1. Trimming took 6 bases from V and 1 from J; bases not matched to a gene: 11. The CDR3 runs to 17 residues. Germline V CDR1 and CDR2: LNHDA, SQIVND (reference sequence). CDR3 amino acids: CASSRQGNRKTNEKLFF. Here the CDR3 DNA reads TGTGCCAGTAGCAGACAGGGAAATAGGAAAACTAATGAAAAACTGTTTTTT.

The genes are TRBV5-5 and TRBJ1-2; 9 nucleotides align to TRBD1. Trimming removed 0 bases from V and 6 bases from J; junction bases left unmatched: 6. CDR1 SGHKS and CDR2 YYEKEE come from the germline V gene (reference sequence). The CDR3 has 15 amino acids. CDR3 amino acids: CASSLAGQGINGYTF. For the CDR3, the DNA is TGTGCCAGCAGCTTGGCGGGACAGGGTATCAATGGCTACACCTTC. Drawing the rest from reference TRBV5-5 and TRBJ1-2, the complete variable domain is DAGVTQSPTHLIKTRGQQVTLRCSPISGHKSVSWYQQVLGQGPQFIFQYYEKEERGRGNFPDRFSARQFPNYSSELNVNALLLGDSALYLCASSLAGQGINGYTFGSGTRLTVV.

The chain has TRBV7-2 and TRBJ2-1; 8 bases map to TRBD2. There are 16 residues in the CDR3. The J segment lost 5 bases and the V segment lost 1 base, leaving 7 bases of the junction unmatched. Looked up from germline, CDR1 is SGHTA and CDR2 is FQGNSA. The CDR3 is CASSLGSGRGNNEQFF. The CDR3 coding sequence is TGTGCCAGCAGCTTAGGAAGCGGGAGAGGGAACAATGAGCAGTTCTTC.

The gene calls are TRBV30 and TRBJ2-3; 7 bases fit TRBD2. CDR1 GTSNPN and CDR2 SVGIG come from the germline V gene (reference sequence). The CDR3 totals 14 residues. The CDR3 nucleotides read TGTGCTTTAACCTTGGGGGGGGGCACAGATACGCAGTATTTT. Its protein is CALTLGGGTDTQYF.